The text below deals with one T cell receptor beta chain. The sample carries other DNA sequences with the same CDR3. Once RNA had been extracted, it was reverse transcribed into cDNA to act as the sequencing template. Libraries were prepared by immunoSEQ multiplex PCR; TCRdb keeps only in-frame clonotypes and omits some of them. There are 70,000 or so clones in the sample; roughly 30% occur only once, and more than 13% lies in the top ten. The V segment lost 4 bases and the J segment 2 bases; nucleotides outside the gene matches: 2. Germline V CDR1 and CDR2: SQVTM, ANQGSEA. The CDR3 has 12 residues. The data were obtained in a study of CD8+ T cells in alopecia areata. Specified treatment: oral pan-JAK inhibitor, 5-10 mg twice daily.

This rearrangement joins TRBV29-1 to TRBJ2-7, with 7 positions matching TRBD2. The sample consisted of CD8+ T cells sorted from blood, taken at week 4, from a patient treated with tofacitinib. The receptor was derived from a human donor with alopecia areata. CDR3 nucleotide sequence: TGCAGCGTTGGCGGGGGTACCTACGAGCAGTACTTC. Its translation is CSVGGGTYEQYF.